This T cell receptor beta chain was sequenced during a study of shared clonotypes between healthy human individuals. Study-level information: The study enrolled two women and three men aged 18 to 49.

Comment on this clone: The antigen is unknown.

Findings and limits, study-wide: It was the non-shared clonotypes that had lower generation probabilities than clonotypes shared by all four donors.

From germline, CDR1 is MNHNS and CDR2 SASEGT. With 6 bases clipped from V and 1 base from J, the junction kept 4 bases outside the gene matches. The CDR3 extends over 14 amino acids. Methods used by the authors: ImmunoSEQ output held junction-only sequences without quality scores, so filtering differed. Method: immunoSEQ multiplex PCR; TCRdb's copy keeps in-frame clones and lacks some. V, J and clone size derive from that table, while D and trimming were established from the DNA sequence. The table has millions of clones, approximately 92% seen once; the top ten hold over 0.12%. The chain uses TRBV6-1 and TRBJ2-3; 7 nucleotides agree with TRBD1. The sequencing input was naive CD4+ T cells sorted from blood. Specified subset: CD45RA+ positively selected. The origin of this receptor is a man aged 18 to 35 in good health. CDR3 nucleotides: TGTGCCAGCAGGACCGACAGGGGCACAGATACGCAGTATTTT. Translating it yields CASRTDRGTDTQYF.